The sequence of this T cell receptor beta chain was determined in a study of cytomegalovirus exposure and HLA in healthy donors. For the study at large: Out of 398 genotyped donors, less than 90% belonged to the Caucasian-associated ancestry cluster.

In germline, CDR1 is SEHNR, CDR2 FQNEAQ (reference sequence). The ends were cut back, 4 bases at V and 2 bases at J, with 15 bases in the middle. The CDR3 sequence is 16 residues long. Study-wide results and limits: TCR beta chains numbering more than 150 were designated cytomegalovirus-associated. Reportedly, fewer N-insertions than the approximately 610-donor mean appeared in an Asian-associated ancestry cluster in a later analysis.

About this clone: Its antigen is unidentified.

Though probably carrying unrecorded immune exposures, donors were nominally healthy at sampling. Both 60 Vbeta primers and 13 Jbeta primers went into the PCR. Assay used: immunoSEQ multiplex PCR; TCRdb lists only in-frame clones, some missing. The sample records about 130,000 clones, around 77% being singletons. The TCR sequence derives from a male donor in good health and CMV-seropositive. Sequenced input: PBMCs. The genes are TRBV7-9 and TRBJ1-5, with D possibly matching TRBD1 (5 bases). The CDR3, as DNA: TGTGCCAGCAGCTCAGGGAACCTTGTGGGCAATCAGCCCCAGCATTTT. The encoded protein is CASSSGNLVGNQPQHF. Together with reference TRBV7-9 and TRBJ1-5, the CDR3 gives the full variable domain: DTGVSQNPRHKITKRGQNVTFRCDPISEHNRLYWYRQTLGQGPEFLTYFQNEAQLEKSRLLSDRFSAERPKGSFSTLEIQRTEQGDSAMYLCASSSGNLVGNQPQHFGDGTRLSIL.